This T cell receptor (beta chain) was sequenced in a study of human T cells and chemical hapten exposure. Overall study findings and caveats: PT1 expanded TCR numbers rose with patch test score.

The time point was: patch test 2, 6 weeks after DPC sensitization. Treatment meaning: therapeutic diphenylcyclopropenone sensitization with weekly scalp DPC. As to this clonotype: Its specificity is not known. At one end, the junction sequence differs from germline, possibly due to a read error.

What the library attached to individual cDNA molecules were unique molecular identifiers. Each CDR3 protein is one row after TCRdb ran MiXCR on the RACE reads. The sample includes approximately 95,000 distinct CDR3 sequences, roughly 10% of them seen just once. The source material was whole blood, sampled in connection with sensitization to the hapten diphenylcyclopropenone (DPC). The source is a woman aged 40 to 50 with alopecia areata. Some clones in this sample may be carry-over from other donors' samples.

The CDR3 is CASGQQRGAYNEQFF. The CDR3 DNA reads TGTGCCAGCGGCCAACAGCGGGGGGCCTACAATGAGCAGTTCTTC. The chain recombines TRBV14 with TRBJ2-1; TRBD2 aligns across 9 bases. Germline-derived CDR1 and CDR2 are SGHDN and FVKESK. The CDR3 length is 15 residues.